This T cell receptor beta chain was sequenced during a study of blood T cells in healthy people across ages. V lost 3 bases, J lost 4 bases, and 18 bases lay in between. The CDR3 has 16 residues. Germline CDR1 reads MGHDK; CDR2 reads SYGVNS. Comments on this clonotype: The antigen is unknown.

General study results and limits: CMV status of donors was not determined, possibly confounding expanded clonotype changes.

The use of a sample-barcoded 5' primer and a J-beta primer mix characterized a second PCR of 7 to 11 cycles. TCRdb re-derived calls from the 5' RACE reads in MiXCR, one entry per CDR3 protein. The sample has about 970,000 distinct CDR3 sequences; 51% are singletons. This sequence was found in a woman aged 55-70 years in good health. The chain links TRBV25-1 to TRBJ2-5; a possible D gene is TRBD1 (7 bases). Sequences were obtained from blood. CDR3 DNA sequence: TGTGCCAGCAGTGATCGCAGGAGGGGGCAGGGAGAGACCCAGTACTTC. This encodes CASSDRRRGQGETQYF. Drawing the rest from reference TRBV25-1 and TRBJ2-5, the complete variable domain is EADIYQTPRYLVIGTGKKITLECSQTMGHDKMYWYQQDPGMELHLIHYSYGVNSTEKGDLSSESTVSRIRTEHFPLTLESARPSHTSQYLCASSDRRRGQGETQYFGPGTRLLVL.